This T cell receptor (beta chain) appears in the sequencing data of a study of response to subunit inactivated influenza vaccine. One entry per CDR3 protein results from TCRdb running MiXCR on the RT-PCR reads. The sample consists of fewer than 400,000 distinct CDR3 sequences, roughly 22% of them appearing once. The germline V gene has CDR1 SEHNR and CDR2 FQNEAQ (reference sequence). V shed 2 bases and J shed 5 bases, with 12 bases lying between them. This CDR3 has 14 amino acids. This clonotype was counted between two and nine times. The target antigen is unknown. Study-wide findings and caveats: Authors suggested seasonal influenza vaccinations each recruit few new T cells.

The sequencing here drew on PBMCs from blood, taken less than 22 months after vaccination. This TCR was sampled from a man between 50 and 69 years old who received an inactivated influenza vaccine. The genes are TRBV7-9 and TRBJ2-5; weak D call: TRBD1 (5 bases). The CDR3, as DNA: TGTGCCAGCAGCTTATACCAGGGTGGTGAGACCCAGTACTTC. This codes for CASSLYQGGETQYF.